This T cell receptor beta chain was captured by sequencing in a study of metastatic and nonmetastatic thyroid tumors. The wider study: Thyroid patients, malignant and benign, had repertoires compared across blood and tumor or nodule tissue. The study's findings and limits: Relative to benign nodules, malignant thyroid tumors were reportedly characterized by significantly elevated TCR beta diversity in blood and tumor.

There are many counts of this clone. Antigen unknown. In the original workflow: Using the CDR3 differences seen across clinicopathological groups, the authors built a distant-metastasis classifier for papillary thyroid cancer, which was meant to discriminate distant-metastatic patients. Using MiXCR, TCRdb reanalyzed the PCR reads. The V and J calls follow TCRdb's processing rather than the paper's. The sample includes almost 70,000 clones, approximately 14% of them seen just once. Prior to thyroid surgery, none of the patients had received any treatment. Sequenced material: blood. The receptor was isolated from a male donor with papillary thyroid cancer or a benign thyroid nodule (not recorded which). Some clones in this sample may be carry-over from other donors' samples.

CDR3 residues: CASSRSRRGADTQYF. The CDR3 DNA is TGTGCCAGCAGCCGGAGCCGGAGGGGCGCAGATACGCAGTATTTT. This rearrangement joins TRBV11-3 to TRBJ2-3; possibly TRBD2 for D (6 bases). The CDR3 has 15 amino acids. The germline V gene has CDR1 SGHNT and CDR2 YENEEA. With 5 bases removed from V and 4 bases from J, the gap between germline ends came to 16 bases.